The clone carrying this T cell receptor (beta chain) was seen a handful of times. Its antigen is unidentified. Germline V gene sequence: CDR1 MNHEY, CDR2 SVGAGI. This CDR3 is 16 amino acids long. The trim removed 0 bases at V and 8 bases at J, leaving 9 bases unmatched. TCRdb called the reads again in MiXCR, with one record for every CDR3 protein. The repertoire has around 770,000 distinct CDR3 sequences, about 29% of them found once; the top ten carry over 10%. These data belong to a study of T cell repertoires in cytomegalovirus infection. Across the whole study: Indications of both CMV infection and matching HLA type were provided by public TCR beta signatures. Findings of the study overall: The ex vivo response showed dominance by HLA-C-restricted CMV-specific TCR beta clonotypes.

The material sequenced was cultured CD8+ T cells from PBMCs, taken from culture after CMV antigen stimulation. The chain links TRBV6-5 to TRBJ2-1; 8 bases match TRBD2. The clonotype was recovered from a human donor in good health (CMV status not recorded). Some clones in this sample may be carry-over from other donors' samples. The CDR3 is CASSYSIQRGMDEQFF. In DNA, the CDR3 is TGTGCCAGCAGTTACTCAATCCAGCGGGGGATGGATGAGCAGTTCTTC.